These 17 T cell receptor beta chains share one sample of origin, sequenced in a study of T-cell memory formation after mild COVID-19. TCRdb fed the 5' RACE reads into MiXCR, producing one record per CDR3 protein. The table includes about half a million distinct CDR3 sequences, approximately 18% detected once. The sample consisted of PBMCs or a T cell subset sorted from them (not recorded which). The receptors here all came from an adult woman who had mild COVID-19 (a few samples of this study predate the infection). Cell type and time point are not known.

V and J are TRBV6-1 and TRBJ2-5; weak D call: TRBD2 (5 bases). The germline V gene has CDR1 MNHNS and CDR2 SASEGT. Trimming shortened V by 2 bases and J by 5 bases, and 9 bases separated the two germline ends. The CDR3 has 13 residues. This CDR3 is CASSESGWETQYF. DNA for the CDR3: TGTGCCAGCAGTGAATCGGGATGGGAGACCCAGTACTTC.

This clonotype came up many times. V and J are TRBV7-2 and TRBJ2-3; 8 nucleotides agree with TRBD2. Germline V gives CDR1 SGHTA, CDR2 FQGNSA. The CDR3 is 14 residues long. The V and J ends lost 4 bases and 3 bases, in that order; junction bases with no gene match: 3. CDR3 nucleotides: TGTGCCAGCAGCTACAGCGGGAGTACAGATACGCAGTATTTT. Protein sequence: CASSYSGSTDTQYF.

This clonotype appeared a few times. The chain links TRBV7-2 to TRBJ2-3; 8 bases align to TRBD1. The length of the CDR3 is 15 residues. Germline V gene sequence: CDR1 SGHTA, CDR2 FQGNSA. V gave up 4 bases and J gave up 1 base; unmatched junction bases: 4. CDR3 sequence: CASSSGGVGTDTQYF. In DNA, the CDR3 is TGTGCCAGCAGCTCAGGGGGCGTCGGCACAGATACGCAGTATTTT.

The genes are TRBV7-9 and TRBJ2-7; the D is unclear. The CDR3 extends over 13 amino acids. Germline CDR1 is SEHNR and CDR2 is FQNEAQ (reference sequence). V was shortened by 1 base and J by 0 bases, with 4 bases between the two germline ends. The DNA for the CDR3 is TGTGCCAGCAGCTTAGTCCACTCCTACGAGCAGTACTTC. Translated: CASSLVHSYEQYF. Supplemented by reference TRBV7-9 and TRBJ2-7, the full variable domain reads DTGVSQNPRHKITKRGQNVTFRCDPISEHNRLYWYRQTLGQGPEFLTYFQNEAQLEKSRLLSDRFSAERPKGSFSTLEIQRTEQGDSAMYLCASSLVHSYEQYFGPGTRLTVT.

Only a few counts were recorded for this clonotype. The genes are TRBV14 and TRBJ2-3, with TRBD2 matching 9 bases. This CDR3 spans 16 amino acids. After removal of 0 bases from V and 3 bases from J, the junction contained 4 bases not matched to a gene. Germline V gene sequence: CDR1 SGHDN, CDR2 FVKESK. The CDR3 reads CASSQDQSGGTDTQYF. The CDR3 DNA reads TGTGCCAGCAGCCAAGATCAAAGCGGGGGGACAGATACGCAGTATTTT. The full variable domain, with the rest looked up from reference TRBV14 and TRBJ2-3, is EAGVTQFPSHSVIEKGQTVTLRCDPISGHDNLYWYRRVMGKEIKFLLHFVKESKQDESGMPNNRFLAERTGGTYSTLKVQPAELEDSGVYFCASSQDQSGGTDTQYFGPGTRLTVL.

The chain links TRBV9 to TRBJ2-5; D is possibly TRBD2 (5 bases). V dropped 7 bases and J dropped 2 bases, with 15 bases sitting between them. The CDR3 totals 14 residues. Per germline, CDR1 SGDLS and CDR2 YYNGEE. The chain's CDR3 is CASGSGELQETQYF. In DNA, the CDR3 is TGTGCCAGCGGGTCCGGGGAGCTGCAAGAGACCCAGTACTTC.

The gene calls are TRBV12-3 or TRBV12-4 and TRBJ1-1; TRBD1 matches 7 bases. V shed 7 bases, J shed 0 bases, and the junction held 8 bases outside the gene matches. This CDR3 region has 15 residues. The CDR3 DNA reads as TGTGCCAGCACCGACAGGGAGTTCATGAACACTGAAGCTTTCTTT. Its translation: CASTDREFMNTEAFF.

The chain carries TRBV29-1 and TRBJ2-2, with 8 bases that match TRBD2. The CDR3 length is 15 residues. Trimming removed 1 base from V and 5 bases from J; junction bases left unmatched: 6. The germline CDR1 and CDR2 sequences are SQVTM and ANQGSEA. CDR3 protein: CSVEGRGRSTGELFF. The CDR3 coding sequence is TGCAGCGTTGAAGGACGCGGGAGGTCAACCGGGGAGCTGTTTTTT.

This clonotype was seen more than once but under ten times. The rearrangement joins TRBV7-9 to TRBJ1-1, with D perhaps TRBD1 (6 bases). The germline gives CDR1 SEHNR, CDR2 FQNEAQ (reference sequence). The CDR3 covers 15 residues. Trimming shortened V by 11 bases and J by 0 bases, and 19 bases separated the two germline ends. CDR3 sequence reads: CAVGGPALMNTEAFF. In DNA form, the CDR3 reads TGTGCCGTGGGGGGGCCAGCACTTATGAACACTGAAGCTTTCTTT.

This clonotype was seen more than once but under ten times. The V gene is TRBV12-3 or TRBV12-4, the J gene TRBJ1-6; a weak D match, TRBD1 (5 bases). This CDR3 is 15 amino acids long. V was trimmed by 4 bases and J by 7 bases, leaving 14 bases between them. Here the CDR3 DNA reads TGTGCCAGCAGTTCCCAAGGGGCGCTGAATTCACCCCTCCACTTT. This codes for CASSSQGALNSPLHF.

The chain combines TRBV5-1 with TRBJ2-1; 7 nucleotides line up with TRBD1. Trimming took 4 bases from V and 8 from J; bases not matched to a gene: 9. Germline loops: CDR1 SGHRS, CDR2 YFSETQ. The CDR3 spans 14 residues. In nucleotides, the CDR3 is TGCGCCAGCAGCCGATTAACAGGGGTCGATGAGCAGTTCTTC. It encodes CASSRLTGVDEQFF.

The rearrangement joins TRBV2 to TRBJ1-2; 8 bases agree with TRBD1. There are 14 residues in the CDR3. V trimming: 4 bases; J trimming: 3 bases; junction bases outside the gene matches: 4. Germline CDR1 is SNHLY and CDR2 is FYNNEI. The CDR3: CASSGSGGDYGYTF. The CDR3 nucleotides read TGTGCCAGCAGTGGTTCAGGGGGCGACTATGGCTACACCTTC.

This clonotype occurred once. This chain joins TRBV7-8 and TRBJ2-5; weak D call: TRBD2 (6 bases). CDR3 size: 13 residues. V was shortened by 5 bases and J by 4 bases, with 11 bases between the two germline ends. CDR1 is SGHVS, CDR2 FQNEAQ, per germline. The CDR3 sequence is CASSRTSSETQYF. In DNA form, the CDR3 reads TGTGCCAGCAGCCGAACTAGCTCAGAGACCCAGTACTTC.

The V call is TRBV20-1, the J call TRBJ2-2; 9 bases line up with TRBD2. The V gene's germline CDR1 is DFQATT and CDR2 SNEGSKA (reference sequence). V trimming: 5 bases; J trimming: 5 bases; junction bases outside the gene matches: 9. The length of the CDR3 is 15 residues. This CDR3 is CSAHPGTSSTGELFF. The CDR3, as DNA: TGCAGTGCTCACCCCGGGACTAGCTCAACCGGGGAGCTGTTTTTT.

The chain is built from TRBV7-8 and TRBJ1-6, with 9 bases fitting TRBD1. In germline, CDR1 is SGHVS, CDR2 FQNEAQ. This CDR3 region has 14 residues. The V gene end was trimmed by 2 bases and the J gene end by 9 bases; junction bases not matched to a gene: 2. The CDR3 DNA reads TGTGCCAGCAGCTTACCGGGACAGGGTTCACCCCTCCACTTT. This translates into CASSLPGQGSPLHF.

CDR3 region: CASSTRPSNNEQFF. The CDR3 DNA is TGTGCCAGTAGTACCCGGCCCTCTAACAATGAGCAGTTCTTC. The chain uses TRBV19 and TRBJ2-1; D gene ambiguous. The CDR3 loop spans 14 amino acids. Looked up from germline, CDR1 is LNHDA and CDR2 is SQIVND (reference sequence). The V end lost 4 bases, the J end lost 5 bases, and 12 bases lay between the germline ends.

This clonotype was seen repeatedly, ten times or more. This rearrangement joins TRBV5-1 to TRBJ2-1, with D unclear. V gave up 2 bases and J gave up 4 bases, with 4 bases separating them. The germline CDR1 and CDR2 sequences are SGHRS and YFSETQ. This CDR3 has 12 amino acids. In DNA, the CDR3 is TGCGCCAGCAGCTTTATATACAATGAGCAGTTCTTC. It yields the protein CASSFIYNEQFF.